The following is a T cell receptor beta chain sequence with its context. The sample originates from a study of blood T cell repertoires in COVID-19. V lost 5 bases and J 4 bases, leaving 15 bases between the germline ends. The CDR3 is 15 amino acids. Per the germline V gene, CDR1 is SEHNR and CDR2 is FQNEAQ (reference sequence). Clones were read by immunoSEQ multiplex PCR, and TCRdb kept only the in-frame ones, dropping some. The sample holds fewer than 250,000 clones, around four fifths seen once. This TCR came from a woman aged 55-70 years with active or convalescent COVID-19. The chain employs TRBV7-9 and TRBJ2-1; D possibly corresponds to TRBD2 (6 bases). The sample was peripheral blood. DNA for the CDR3: TGTGCCAGCAGCCGCGGGACGGGCGGGTACAATGAGCAGTTCTTC. As protein: CASSRGTGGYNEQFF.